This T cell receptor beta chain was captured in a study of blood T cell repertoires in COVID-19 (dated by TCRdb to about 2020). Some background on the complete study: The collaborator samples originated in the United States, Italy and Spain and spanned the acute and convalescent phases of COVID-19. The material from the prospective study consisted of cDNA or gDNA derived from T cells, B-cell-depleted T cells, or PBMCs. Subjects who had been exposed to COVID-19, were actively infected with it, or had recovered from it provided the deeply sampled blood TCRbeta repertoires that made up the dataset. The repertoires were released in a freely available public database meant as a resource for research on the immune response to SARS-CoV-2. The samples were drawn from two sources: the first 160 participants of the ongoing ImmuneRACE study, and 1,254 subjects contributed by 6 global collaborators. A de-identified subject ID, COVID-19 status, age in years and sex were almost always included in the sample metadata. Where available, HLA class I and class II types were obtained from metadata supplied by the sample provider rather than from assay-based typing.

A remark on this clone: The clone's antigen remains unknown. No quality values exist for individual bases; no much larger clone is one base distant.

The collaborating institutions used their own protocols to collect whole blood in K2EDTA tubes. For TCRbeta analysis, collaborators shipped samples in one of three forms: frozen whole blood, isolated PBMCs, or DNA extracted from either of those sample types. Study-wide findings and limitations: How much clinical and demographic metadata was included differed by source and by participant, and the metadata was provided uncurated.

TCRbeta CDR3 regions were amplified from genomic DNA by means of the immunoSEQ Assay, a bias-controlled multiplex PCR. For the original study's pipeline: Nucleated cell counts per sample were estimated from amplification of reference gene primers within the assay. To quantify the absolute abundance of each unique TCRbeta CDR3 rearrangement, sequence reads were collapsed and filtered. For each sample, productive Simpson clonality was calculated by taking the square root of Simpson's diversity index across productive rearrangements. What TCRdb holds here is the immuneACCESS table cut down to in-frame rearrangements. Part of the clones is not present; checked against another copy, under half of the missing clones reflect an unresolved V gene, and the others are unexplained. V and J calls and clone size are copied from that table; D and trimming were computed from the DNA. Counted in this sample were fewer than 30,000 clones; over 75% of them appeared once. 10% of the sample lies in the top ten.

The CDR3 runs 11 amino acids, cysteine and phenylalanine included. Solely the CDR3 DNA is kept, with 33 bases framed from the first base. V is clipped by 6 bases and J by 0 bases, and the sequence between their germline boundaries is 3 bases long. CDR1 and CDR2 are read off the germline V gene as SNHLY and FYNNEI. Sequenced: peripheral blood. This sequence was found in a man aged 60 to 69 with acute or convalescent COVID-19. The sequence joins TRBV2 to TRBJ2-7, with the D gene uncertain. In nucleotide form, the sequence is TGTGCCAGCAGCTACTCCTACGAGCAGTACTTC. Its protein is CASSYSYEQYF. Full variable domain (CDR3 extended with the reference TRBV2 and TRBJ2-7 proteins): EPEVTQTPSHQVTQMGQEVILRCVPISNHLYFYWYRQILGQKVEFLVSFYNNEISEKSEIFDDQFSVERPDGSNFTLKIRSTKLEDSAMYFCASSYSYEQYFGPGTRLTVT.